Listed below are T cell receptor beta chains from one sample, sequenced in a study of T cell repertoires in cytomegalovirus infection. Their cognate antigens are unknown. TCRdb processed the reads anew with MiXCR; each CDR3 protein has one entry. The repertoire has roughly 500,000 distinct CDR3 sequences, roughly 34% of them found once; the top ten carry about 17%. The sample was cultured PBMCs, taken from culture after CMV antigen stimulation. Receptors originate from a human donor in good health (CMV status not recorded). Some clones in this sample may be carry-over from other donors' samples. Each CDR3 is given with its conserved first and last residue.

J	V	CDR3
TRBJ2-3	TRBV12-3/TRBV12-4	CASSRWTSGIGDTQYF
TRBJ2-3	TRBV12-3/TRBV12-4	CASTQGTTSGDTQYF
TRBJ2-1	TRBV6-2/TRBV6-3	CASSYSILEREGRGNEQFF
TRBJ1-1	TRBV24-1	CATSESTGTSTNTEAFF
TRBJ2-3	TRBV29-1	CSATRGADTQYF
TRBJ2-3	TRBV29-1	CSVGGLAGGRDTQYF
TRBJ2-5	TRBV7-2	CASSRRGNRETQYF
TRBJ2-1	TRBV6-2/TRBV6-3	CASSFLGGYNEQFF
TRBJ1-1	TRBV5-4	CASSYGGRLNTEAFF
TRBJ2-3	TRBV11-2	CASSSSFGQEADTQYF
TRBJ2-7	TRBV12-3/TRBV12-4	CASKSGLAGTEQYF
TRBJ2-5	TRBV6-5	CASSRTGSWETQYF
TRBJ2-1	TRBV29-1	CSVVRRGSYNEQFF
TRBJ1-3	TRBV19	CASSTDSRGPGNTIYF
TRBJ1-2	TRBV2	CASSEEGYYGYTF
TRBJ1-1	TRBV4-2	CASSHHSGHYTEAFF
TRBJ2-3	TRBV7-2	CASSLRDTPTDTQYF
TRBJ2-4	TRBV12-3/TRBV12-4	CASRRPRGIQYF
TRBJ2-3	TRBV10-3	CAISHSGTSTDTQYF
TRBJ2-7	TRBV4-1	CASSQSNGLVGEQYF
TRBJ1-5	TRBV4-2	CASSQAVHQPQHF
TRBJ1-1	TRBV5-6	CASSLNGEAFF
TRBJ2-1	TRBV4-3	CASSQEIAAPYNEQFF
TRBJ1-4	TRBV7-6	CASSPGQGGGEKLFF
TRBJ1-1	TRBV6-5	CASSYNRVAFF
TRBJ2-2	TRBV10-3	CAISGGYPGELFF
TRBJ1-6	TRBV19	CASSIQYNSPLHF
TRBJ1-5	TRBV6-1	CASSRGGDNQPQHF
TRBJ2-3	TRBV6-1	CASSYIGTSDTQYF
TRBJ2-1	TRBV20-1	CSAPGSLQSSYNEQFF
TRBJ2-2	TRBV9	CASSVVAEYSGELFF
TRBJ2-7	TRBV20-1	CSASLDRASSYEQYF
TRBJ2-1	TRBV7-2	CASSSSGGDNEQFF
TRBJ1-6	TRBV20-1	CSARGGIIDNSPLHF
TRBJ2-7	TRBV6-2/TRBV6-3	CASSYILSYEQYF
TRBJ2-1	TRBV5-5	CASSHGQFYNEQFF
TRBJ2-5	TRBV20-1	CSAIDQYQETQYF
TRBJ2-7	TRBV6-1	CASSETGGWDEQYF
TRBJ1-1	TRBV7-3	CASSPQPRTGLKNTEAFF
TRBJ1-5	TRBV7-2	CASSLGRRSNQPQHF